Sequencing of this TCR beta chain was carried out in a study of CD4 T cell repertoires in COVID-19. The overall study: After 9 to 11 days of IL-2 expansion, CFSE-low cells were relabeled and restimulated with other coronavirus spikes. Study results and limitations: Two or all three memory subsets shared several highly expanded SARS-CoV-2-reactive clonotypes. In SARS-CoV and/or HKU1 spike cultures, between roughly 6 and 27% of SARS-CoV-2 clonotypes reappeared.

Sequencing was done directly on freshly isolated, uncultured memory T cells. The assay was immunoSEQ multiplex PCR, and TCRdb's table has in-frame clones only and misses some. The table lists approximately 75,000 clones, under 90% of them singletons. As regards this clone: The target antigen is unknown.

Trimming cost V 4 bases and J 3 bases; bases outside gene matches: 14. The CDR3 contains 17 residues. CDR1 and CDR2 (germline): SGHVS, FQNEAQ. The material was CD4+ T cells from peripheral blood, obtained after recovery from COVID-19. The TCR was taken from a human donor who had COVID-19. This chain joins TRBV7-8 and TRBJ2-7; 8 positions agree with TRBD2. CDR3: CASSSKGGGTPNYEQYF. For the CDR3, the DNA is TGTGCCAGCAGCTCCAAAGGCGGGGGGACGCCCAACTACGAGCAGTACTTC.